This is a list of T cell receptor beta chains from one sample in a study of blood T cells in healthy people across ages. TCRdb analysed the 5' RACE reads with MiXCR anew, one entry per CDR3 protein. The sample has hundreds of thousands of distinct CDR3 sequences, around 41% seen once; the top ten hold about 32%. Sequencing was performed on blood. Receptors were obtained from an elderly man in good health. Each CDR3 is given with its conserved first and last residue. Fields, in order: J gene, clone size, D gene, V gene, CDR3 DNA, CDR3 protein. A D gene is named only where the DNA matches it firmly. Size is omitted from some rows. Given values are once, few, many or a class for expanded clones.

TRBJ2-1,few,NA,TRBV6-5,TGTGCCAGCAGTTACGAAGCGCGGACCTACAATGAGCAGTTCTTC,CASSYEARTYNEQFF
TRBJ2-5,NA,NA,TRBV7-2,TGTGCCAGCAGCTTAGCGACAGCAGGGCTAGAGACCCAGTACTTC,CASSLATAGLETQYF
TRBJ2-1,NA,TRBD2,TRBV7-2,TGTGCCAGCAGCACCGATAGCGGGGGCTCCTACAATGAGCAGTTCTTC,CASSTDSGGSYNEQFF
TRBJ2-7,many,NA,TRBV20-1,TGCAGTGCTAAGAAGGAGACGGCGACCTACGAGCAGTACTTC,CSAKKETATYEQYF
TRBJ1-2,NA,TRBD1,TRBV7-2,TGTGCCAGCAGCTCCCGGGACAGGGGCTATGGCTACACCTTC,CASSSRDRGYGYTF
TRBJ2-1,few,NA,TRBV7-2,TGTGCCAGCAGCTATAGGTGGACAACCGGTCATGAGCAGTTCTTC,CASSYRWTTGHEQFF
TRBJ2-5,NA,NA,TRBV10-2,TGCGCCAGCAGTGAGTCGCCAGGGGTAACAAAAGAGACCCAGTACTTC,CASSESPGVTKETQYF
TRBJ2-7,once,NA,TRBV20-1,TGCAGTGCCGAATCGGACAGCTCCTACGAGCAGTACTTC,CSAESDSSYEQYF
TRBJ2-7,NA,TRBD1,TRBV11-1,TGTGCCAGCAGCTTAGGGACAGGGACGACCTACGAGCAGTACTTC,CASSLGTGTTYEQYF
TRBJ2-7,few,TRBD1,TRBV20-1,TGCAGTGCTCTTCCCCAGGGACAGGGATCCTACAATGAGCAGTACTTC,CSALPQGQGSYNEQYF
TRBJ2-5,NA,NA,TRBV4-2,TGTGCCAGCAGCCAAGAATGGAGTAGGGGGGCCCAAGAGACCCAGTACTTC,CASSQEWSRGAQETQYF
TRBJ2-3,NA,TRBD2,TRBV4-1,TGCGCCATCAGGCGGTCTAGCGGGTTCACAGATACGCAGTATTTT,CAIRRSSGFTDTQYF
TRBJ2-1,NA,TRBD2,TRBV25-1,TGTGCCAGCAGTGAAGGGACTAGGCGGCAGTTCTTC,CASSEGTRRQFF
TRBJ2-1,few,TRBD2,TRBV27,TGTGCCAGCAGTTTCTCCCTAGCGGGAGGCCGTTACAATGAGCAGTTCTTC,CASSFSLAGGRYNEQFF
TRBJ1-4,once,NA,TRBV3-1,TGTGCCGGCAGCCAAGGGGGACGTCGGGAAAAACTGTTTTTT,CAGSQGGRREKLFF
TRBJ2-1,few,NA,TRBV28,TGTGCCAGCAACCTTTTTGCCCTCTCTACAGACTACAATGAGCAGTTCTTC,CASNLFALSTDYNEQFF
TRBJ1-5,NA,NA,TRBV30,TGTGCCTGGACCCCAGGGAACAATCAGCCCCAGCATTTT,CAWTPGNNQPQHF
TRBJ2-7,NA,NA,TRBV10-2,TGCGCCAGCAGTCCCATAAGGGACACCCACTCCTACAATGAGCAGTACTTC,CASSPIRDTHSYNEQYF
TRBJ2-7,NA,TRBD2,TRBV5-1,TGCGCCAGCACGCAGGGCGGGGGTTACGAGCAGTACTTC,CASTQGGGYEQYF
TRBJ1-4,NA,NA,TRBV14,TGTGCCAGCAGCCAAGGATGGGGGACGGAATATGAAGAACTGTTTTTT,CASSQGWGTEYEELFF
TRBJ2-7,few,TRBD1,TRBV6-5,TGTGCCAGCAGTGACAGGGGGACCTACGAGCAGTACTTC,CASSDRGTYEQYF
TRBJ2-1,many,TRBD2,TRBV29-1,TGCAGCGTTGGAAATCAAAGGCGGGAGATAGTCTACAATGAGCAGTTCTTC,CSVGNQRREIVYNEQFF
TRBJ2-7,few,NA,TRBV21-1,TGTGCCAGCAGCACCCGTCCTCTAGCGGGACAAGTCGAGCAGTACTTC,CASSTRPLAGQVEQYF
TRBJ2-7,few,NA,TRBV6-5,TGTGCCAGCAGACCGACAGGTGGCGAGCAGTACTTC,CASRPTGGEQYF
TRBJ2-7,few,NA,TRBV29-1,TGCAGCGTAGCCCATCCTGGGGACAATGAGCAGTACTTC,CSVAHPGDNEQYF
TRBJ2-5,NA,NA,TRBV3-1,TGTGCCAGCAGCCACCGCCCGAGCGAGGGCCAGTACTTC,CASSHRPSEGQYF
TRBJ2-1,few,NA,TRBV6-1,TGTGCCAGCAGTGGGGCCTTTAGGGGCAATGAGCAGTTCTTC,CASSGAFRGNEQFF
TRBJ1-1,NA,TRBD1,TRBV4-2,TGTGCCAGCAGCCAAGGAGGGCAGGGGGGTCGAGCTTTCTTT,CASSQGGQGGRAFF
TRBJ2-3,NA,NA,TRBV5-1,TGCGCCAGCAGCTTTTTCCTTTCAGATACGCAGTATTTT,CASSFFLSDTQYF
TRBJ2-3,few,NA,TRBV6-2/TRBV6-3,TGTGCCAGCAGTTACACTGAAGGAGGGGGCACAGATACGCAGTATTTT,CASSYTEGGGTDTQYF
TRBJ2-1,NA,TRBD2,TRBV20-1,TGCAGTGCATACCCAGGACTAGATCACAGTGAGCAGTTCTTC,CSAYPGLDHSEQFF
TRBJ2-3,many,NA,TRBV10-3,TGTGCCATCAGTAGCACAGATACGCAGTATTTT,CAISSTDTQYF
TRBJ1-2,NA,TRBD1,TRBV7-2,TGTGCCAGCAGCCACGGGACAGGGGGCGCCTATGGCTACACCTTC,CASSHGTGGAYGYTF
TRBJ2-1,few,TRBD2,TRBV11-2,TGTGCCAGCAGCTTGGCGGGAGTGAGGAATGAGCAGTTCTTC,CASSLAGVRNEQFF
TRBJ2-1,few,NA,TRBV6-2/TRBV6-3,TGTGCCAGCAGTGAATTCCCCCCCGCATCGCGGCAGTTCTTC,CASSEFPPASRQFF
TRBJ2-7,NA,TRBD2,TRBV28,TGTGCCAGCAAGGTCACTAGCGAAATCTACGAGCAGTACTTC,CASKVTSEIYEQYF
TRBJ2-7,NA,NA,TRBV5-6,TGTGCCAGCAGCCGAGGCGGGTGGGGGCTAGCGAGCTCCTACGAGCAGTACTTC,CASSRGGWGLASSYEQYF
TRBJ2-1,few,TRBD1,TRBV28,TGTGCCAGCAGTTCCTCGGGACAGGGTTTGGGTGAGCAGTTCTTC,CASSSSGQGLGEQFF
TRBJ2-3,NA,NA,TRBV7-2,TGTGCCAGCAGCGCCGGACTACACACAGATACGCAGTATTTT,CASSAGLHTDTQYF
TRBJ2-7,NA,TRBD1,TRBV18,TGTGCCAGCTCACCCGGAACAGGGGCAGGGGACGAGCAGTACTTC,CASSPGTGAGDEQYF
TRBJ2-3,few,NA,TRBV7-2,TGTGCCAGCAGCTCCGCCTCCCCGGGGCGTGGCACAGATACGCAGTATTTT,CASSSASPGRGTDTQYF
TRBJ2-1,NA,NA,TRBV7-3,TGTGCCAGCAGCTTAACTGGATCTGCGGGGACAATGGGGCAGTTCTTC,CASSLTGSAGTMGQFF
TRBJ2-5,NA,TRBD2,TRBV20-1,TGCAGTGCTGGAAGCGGGAGCGGGGGGACCCAGTACTTC,CSAGSGSGGTQYF
TRBJ1-1,NA,NA,TRBV9,TGTGCCAGCAGCGCGACACCGGGACCCCGAATTGAAGCTTTCTTT,CASSATPGPRIEAFF
TRBJ2-3,once,TRBD2,TRBV5-4,TGTGCCAGCATCGGGACTAGCGGGGGCGCAGATACGCAGTATTTT,CASIGTSGGADTQYF
TRBJ2-3,NA,NA,TRBV20-1,TGCAGTGCCACTGGGGGGCCCGCTACGCAGTATTTT,CSATGGPATQYF
TRBJ2-4,few,TRBD1,TRBV11-2,TGTGCCAGCAGCGCAGACAGGGTACTTCCCAAAAACATTCAGTACTTC,CASSADRVLPKNIQYF
TRBJ2-5,few,NA,TRBV6-2/TRBV6-3,TGTGCCAGCAGTTACGGGGGACACTTAGGGGAAGAGACCCAGTACTTC,CASSYGGHLGEETQYF
TRBJ1-6,NA,NA,TRBV28,TGTGCCAGCAGTTACGGGGGAATCAGGAATTCACCCCTCCACTTT,CASSYGGIRNSPLHF
TRBJ2-7,NA,TRBD2,TRBV7-2,TGTGCCAGCAGCCGTAGCGGGGGCTACGAGCAGTACTTC,CASSRSGGYEQYF
TRBJ2-7,few,NA,TRBV2,TGTGCCAGTTTTCAAGCTTCAGTTTATACGTACGAGCAGTACTTC,CASFQASVYTYEQYF
TRBJ2-5,NA,TRBD1,TRBV5-5,TGTGCCAGCAGCTTGGCCGGGACAGGGGTTTACGAGCTGTACTTC,CASSLAGTGVYELYF
TRBJ2-1,NA,TRBD2,TRBV7-2,TGTGCCAGCGGCCCCTTGGGGTCCTCCCGACAGCGGGGATCCTACAATGAGCAGTTCTTC,CASGPLGSSRQRGSYNEQFF
TRBJ2-7,few,TRBD1,TRBV7-2,TGTGCCAGCAGCTTTCGGGGGACAGGGGGCGCGGGCGAGCAGTACTTC,CASSFRGTGGAGEQYF
TRBJ2-5,NA,TRBD1,TRBV13,TGTGCCAGCAGCTCGTTCGGGACAGGTTCTGCCTACAAGCAGTACTTC,CASSSFGTGSAYKQYF
TRBJ1-6,NA,NA,TRBV20-1,TGCAGTGCCGGGACCGTCAACTCCTATAATTCACCCCTCCACTTT,CSAGTVNSYNSPLHF